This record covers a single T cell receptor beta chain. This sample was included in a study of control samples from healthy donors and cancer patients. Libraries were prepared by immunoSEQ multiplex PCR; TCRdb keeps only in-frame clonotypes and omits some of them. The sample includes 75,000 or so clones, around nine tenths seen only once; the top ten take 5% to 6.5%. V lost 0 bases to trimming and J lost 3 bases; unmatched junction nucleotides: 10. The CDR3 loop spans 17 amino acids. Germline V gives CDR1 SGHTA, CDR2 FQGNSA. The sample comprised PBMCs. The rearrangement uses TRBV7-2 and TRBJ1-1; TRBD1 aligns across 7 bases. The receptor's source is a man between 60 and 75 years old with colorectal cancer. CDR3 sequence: CASSLAETGPRDTEAFF. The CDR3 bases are TGTGCCAGCAGCTTAGCTGAGACAGGGCCCCGGGACACTGAAGCTTTCTTT.